This TCR beta chain was found in a study of CD8 T cells in Susac syndrome. Germline lookup yields CDR1 LNHNV and CDR2 YYDKDF (reference sequence). V dropped 1 base and J dropped 2; count of bases not matched to a gene: 8. There are 18 residues in the CDR3. Random hexamers primed reverse transcription of about 0.5 to 1 ug RNA. TCRdb processed the immunoSEQ multiplex PCR reads anew with MiXCR; each CDR3 protein has one entry. The sample records 56,000 or so distinct CDR3 sequences, 95% being singletons. The V gene is TRBV15, the J gene TRBJ2-4, with TRBD2 identical over 10 bases. This TCR came from a human donor with Susac syndrome. The sequenced sample was CD8+ T cells from PBMCs. The CDR3 protein is CATSRGVLAGLPKNIQYF. The DNA for the CDR3 is TGTGCCACCAGCAGAGGGGTACTAGCGGGGCTGCCCAAAAACATTCAGTACTTC.